The following is a TCR beta chain sequence with its context. How the authors handled the data: Junction-only immunoSEQ data arrived without quality scores, meaning filtering differed. Assay used: immunoSEQ multiplex PCR; TCRdb lists only in-frame clones, some missing. V and J calls and clone size are copied from that table; D and trimming were computed from the DNA. Of a few million clones in the sample, over 90% were seen once. Splitting of CD4+ cells produced CD45RA+ naive and CD45RA-negative memory subsets. This record comes from a study of shared clonotypes between healthy human individuals. The sequenced sample was naive CD4+ T cells from PBMCs. Subset reported: CD45RA+ positively selected. This TCR was sampled from a man younger than 35 in good health. Some clones in this sample may be carry-over from other donors' samples.

CDR3 protein: CASSSPGWATSPKTQYF. CDR3 sequence (DNA): TGTGCCAGCAGTTCCCCGGGTTGGGCCACTAGCCCGAAGACCCAGTACTTC. The chain employs TRBV28 and TRBJ2-5, with a weak D call TRBD2 (6 bases). This CDR3 has 17 amino acids. Germline CDR1 MDHEN, CDR2 SYDVKM. Trimming stripped 4 bases from V and 6 bases from J, with 24 bases between.